This TCR beta chain was observed in a study of immune evolution from preneoplasia to lung adenocarcinoma. Points from the study as a whole: Top clone share appeared to fall from AAH through AIS, MIA, adenocarcinoma. Later-stage lesions appeared to have more T cells, more diversity, less clonality.

This clone was seen only a few times. Its specificity is not known. Repertoires were generated with immunoSEQ multiplex PCR, while TCRdb's copy carries only in-frame clones and drops some. The table lists around 2,200 clones, 80% of them singletons. The CDR3 runs 13 residues. Trimming cost V 2 bases and J 7 bases, with 8 bases left between them. CDR1 and CDR2 from the germline V gene are MNHNS and SASEGT. Patient tissue came from resections in Japan or China, 2014–2017. H&E slides confirmed each diagnosis, reviewed by two pathologists independently. The sequence was collected from a person between 55 and 70 years old with lung adenocarcinoma. The V and J genes are TRBV6-1 and TRBJ1-4; perhaps TRBD1 as D (6 bases). Material for sequencing was FFPE normal lung tissue adjacent to the tumor. DNA for the CDR3: TGTGCCAGCAGTGAACAAGGGGGTGAAAAACTGTTTTTT. It specifies CASSEQGGEKLFF.